This is a list of T cell receptor beta chains from one sample in a study of T cell responses to AZD1222 COVID-19 vaccine. Measured with immunoSEQ multiplex PCR; TCRdb has only the in-frame clones, and not every one. The table lists about 120,000 clones, 75% to 95% of them singletons. Sequences were derived from peripheral blood, sampled 28 days after the second dose of the MenACWY control vaccine. Receptors originate from an adult who received the MenACWY meningococcal vaccine as a control. The CDR3 runs from the conserved cysteine through the conserved F or W. D genes are given only for firm matches. Not every row has a clone size; where given, it reads once, few, many or a size class.

V gene	J gene	D gene	clone size	CDR3 DNA	CDR3 protein
TRBV19	TRBJ2-6	.	once	TGTGCCAGTAGCAACTCTGGGGCCAACGTCCTGACTTTC	CASSNSGANVLTF
TRBV4-2	TRBJ2-1	.	.	TGTGCCAGCAGCCAAGATATATACGCCGAGGGGGGGAATGAGCAGTTCTTC	CASSQDIYAEGGNEQFF
TRBV7-6	TRBJ1-5	.	.	TGTGCCAGCAGCTCCCACCTTGGTCAGCCCCAGCATTTT	CASSSHLGQPQHF
TRBV5-6	TRBJ2-6	.	.	TGTGCCAGCAGTTATGCTAGGGGAGGGGCCAACGTCCTGACTTTC	CASSYARGGANVLTF
TRBV30	TRBJ1-4	.	.	TGTGCCTGGAGTGCCCAGGGCGGAGGGGATGAAAAACTGTTTTTT	CAWSAQGGGDEKLFF
TRBV6-5	TRBJ2-5	.	.	TGTGCCAGCTTTAAGGGGGGGGCAGGGGAGACCCAGTACTTC	CASFKGGAGETQYF
TRBV12-3/TRBV12-4	TRBJ2-7	.	.	TGTGCCAGCAGCGCTACTAGCTACGAGCAGTACTTC	CASSATSYEQYF
TRBV4-1	TRBJ1-1	.	.	TGCGCCAGCAGCCAAGACAGGAGTAGCTGGACTGAAGCTTTCTTT	CASSQDRSSWTEAFF
TRBV5-6	TRBJ1-6	.	.	TGTGCCAGCAGCTTGGACGGAAATAATTCACCCCTCCACTTT	CASSLDGNNSPLHF
TRBV4-2	TRBJ2-2	TRBD1	.	TGTGCCAGCAGCCAAAAGACAGGGGGCGAAACCGTCCCCGGGGAGCTGTTTTTT	CASSQKTGGETVPGELFF
TRBV6-2/TRBV6-3	TRBJ2-3	TRBD2	.	TGTGCCAGCAGTGCCACCGGGGGGGCCCCAGATACGCAGTATTTT	CASSATGGAPDTQYF
TRBV4-2	TRBJ1-2	.	few	TGTGCCAGCAGCCAAGATGGGGATAACTATGGCTACACCTTC	CASSQDGDNYGYTF
TRBV2	TRBJ2-3	.	.	TGTGCCAGCAGTTCACCTGACCTATCTTCTGATACGCAGTATTTT	CASSSPDLSSDTQYF
TRBV2	TRBJ1-1	TRBD1	few	TGTGCCAGCACCCGGGGACAGGTTTTGACTGAAGCTTTCTTT	CASTRGQVLTEAFF